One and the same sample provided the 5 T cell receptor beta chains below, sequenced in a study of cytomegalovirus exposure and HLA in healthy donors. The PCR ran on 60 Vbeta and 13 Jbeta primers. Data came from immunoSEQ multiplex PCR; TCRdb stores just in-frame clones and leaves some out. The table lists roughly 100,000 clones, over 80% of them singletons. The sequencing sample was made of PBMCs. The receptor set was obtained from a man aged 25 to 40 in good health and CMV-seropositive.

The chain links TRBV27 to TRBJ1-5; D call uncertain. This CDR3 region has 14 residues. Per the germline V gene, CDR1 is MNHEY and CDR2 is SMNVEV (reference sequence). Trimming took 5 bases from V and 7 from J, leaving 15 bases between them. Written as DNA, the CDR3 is TGTGCCAGCAGTCCCAACACATCCCCCCAGCCCCAGCATTTT. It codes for CASSPNTSPQPQHF.

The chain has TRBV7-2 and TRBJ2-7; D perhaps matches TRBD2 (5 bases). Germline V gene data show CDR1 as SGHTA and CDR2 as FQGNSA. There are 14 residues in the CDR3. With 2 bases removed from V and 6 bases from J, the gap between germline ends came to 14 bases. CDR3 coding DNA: TGTGCCAGCAGCTTAAGTGGAGGAATGCCCGAGCAGTACTTC. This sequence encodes CASSLSGGMPEQYF.

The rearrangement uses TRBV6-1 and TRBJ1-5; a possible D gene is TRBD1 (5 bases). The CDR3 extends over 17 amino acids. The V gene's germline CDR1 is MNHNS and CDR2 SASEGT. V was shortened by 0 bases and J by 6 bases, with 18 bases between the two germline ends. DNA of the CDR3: TGTGCCAGCAGTGAAGCGCGGGGGGAAGTAAGCCTTCAGCCCCAGCATTTT. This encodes CASSEARGEVSLQPQHF.

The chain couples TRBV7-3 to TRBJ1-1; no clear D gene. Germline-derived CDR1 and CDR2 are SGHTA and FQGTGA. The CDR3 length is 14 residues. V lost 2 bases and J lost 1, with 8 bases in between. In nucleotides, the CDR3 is TGTGCCAGCAGCTTAGACATTACGAACACTGAAGCTTTCTTT. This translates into CASSLDITNTEAFF.

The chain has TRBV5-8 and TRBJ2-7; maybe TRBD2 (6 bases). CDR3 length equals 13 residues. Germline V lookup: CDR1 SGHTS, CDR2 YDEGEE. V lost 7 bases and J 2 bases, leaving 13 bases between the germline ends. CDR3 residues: CASPRRGTYEQYF. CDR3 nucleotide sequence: TGTGCCAGCCCGCGCCGGGGGACCTACGAGCAGTACTTC.